Listed below are T cell receptor beta chains from one sample, sequenced in a study of OX40 agonist ivuxolimab in advanced cancers. TCRdb's copy holds only in-frame clones and misses some; the assay was immunoSEQ multiplex PCR. Counted here are 55,000 to 75,000 clones, approximately 90% occurring once; the ten biggest clones make up around 0.99%. The material sequenced was CD4+ or CD8+ T cells sorted from blood, taken in a trial of the OX40 agonist ivuxolimab. All receptors derive from an adult with an advanced solid tumor such as melanoma, head and neck, liver or kidney cancer. Each CDR3 is given with its conserved first and last residue. Each record gives: clone size, D gene, V gene, J gene, CDR3 DNA, CDR3 protein. D genes are given only for firm matches. Size is omitted from some rows. Given values are once, few, many or a class for expanded clones.

NA	TRBD1	TRBV6-6	TRBJ1-4	TGTGCCAGCAGTTACCCCAGGACAGGGCGCCCTGAAAAACTGTTTTTT	CASSYPRTGRPEKLFF
NA	NA	TRBV7-2	TRBJ1-6	TGTGCCAGCAGCTTAGCACAGTATAATTCACCCCTCCACTTT	CASSLAQYNSPLHF
NA	TRBD2	TRBV5-1	TRBJ2-5	TGCGCCAGCAGCTTGGGGCTAGCGGGCGGAGAGACCCAGTACTTC	CASSLGLAGGETQYF
NA	TRBD1	TRBV11-2	TRBJ2-7	TGTGCCAGCAGCGCGGACAGGGGGGGTCTCGAGCAGTACTTC	CASSADRGGLEQYF
NA	TRBD2	TRBV7-2	TRBJ2-7	TGTGCCAGCAGCTTAGTCTCTAGCGGGAGAGTGACTTCTTACGAGCAGTACTTC	CASSLVSSGRVTSYEQYF
once	TRBD2	TRBV5-1	TRBJ2-5	TGCGCCAGCAGCTTGGGGGCTAGCGGGTCGGAGACCCAGTACTTC	CASSLGASGSETQYF
NA	TRBD1	TRBV2	TRBJ1-4	TGTGCCAGCAGTCGCCGGACAGGGGGTAATGAAAAACTGTTTTTT	CASSRRTGGNEKLFF
NA	NA	TRBV6-1	TRBJ1-5	TGTGCCAGCAGTACCCGCGGCAATCAGCCCCAGCATTTT	CASSTRGNQPQHF
NA	TRBD1	TRBV10-3	TRBJ1-1	TGTGCCATCAGTGTGGGGACAGGGGGCGCTTACACTGAAGCTTTCTTT	CAISVGTGGAYTEAFF
NA	TRBD2	TRBV9	TRBJ2-7	TGTGCCAGCAGCGTAGATGAAGCGGGAGCCTACGAGCAGTACTTC	CASSVDEAGAYEQYF
NA	TRBD2	TRBV7-9	TRBJ2-3	TGTGCCAGCAGGGGACTAGCGGGAGGAACAGATACGCAGTATTTT	CASRGLAGGTDTQYF
once	NA	TRBV5-1	TRBJ1-1	TGCGCCAGCAGGTCGGAAAGGAACACTGAAGCTTTCTTT	CASRSERNTEAFF
NA	NA	TRBV10-3	TRBJ2-7	TGTGCCATCAGCTTACCGGGAGCGAGATCCGAGCAGTACTTC	CAISLPGARSEQYF